Below are 29 T cell receptor beta chains sequenced from a single sample in a study of T cell repertoires in cytomegalovirus infection. TCRdb re-called the reads through MiXCR, storing one row per CDR3 protein. The sample lists around 770,000 distinct CDR3 sequences; roughly 29% were seen once. Antigens for these TCRs are unknown. The starting material was cultured CD8+ T cells from PBMCs, obtained from culture after CMV antigen stimulation. Receptor source: a human donor in good health (CMV status not recorded). Some clones in this sample may be carry-over from other donors' samples.

The chain joins TRBV6-1 to TRBJ1-1; 9 nucleotides match TRBD1. The CDR3 covers 13 residues. The germline CDR1 and CDR2 sequences are MNHNS and SASEGT. The trim removed 6 bases at V and 5 bases at J, leaving 4 bases unmatched. The CDR3 is CASRRTGETEAFF. The CDR3 DNA follows: TGTGCCAGCAGACGGACAGGGGAAACTGAAGCTTTCTTT.

The chain combines TRBV5-4 with TRBJ1-1, with 8 nucleotides matching TRBD1. CDR1 and CDR2 (germline): SGHNT, YYREEE (reference sequence). This CDR3 region has 15 residues. J gave up 1 base and V 4 bases, and 6 bases lay outside the gene matches. The CDR3 is CASSLGQGPNTEAFF. Written as DNA, the CDR3 is TGTGCCAGCAGCCTCGGACAGGGCCCGAACACTGAAGCTTTCTTT.

This clonotype has more than one count but fewer than ten. In DNA, the CDR3 is TGTGCCACCAGCAATACGGACAGGTCCCCTCAGCCCCAGCATTTT. It encodes CATSNTDRSPQPQHF. This chain connects TRBV24-1 to TRBJ1-5, with TRBD1 matching over 7 bases. With 7 bases clipped from V and 6 bases from J, the junction kept 11 bases outside the gene matches. The germline V gene has CDR1 KGHDR and CDR2 SFDVKD. The CDR3 has 15 residues.

This clonotype turned up a few times. The V call is TRBV7-6, the J call TRBJ2-1; D possibly uses TRBD1 or TRBD2 (7 bases each). Germline V CDR1 and CDR2: SGHVS, FNYEAQ. The CDR3 runs to 21 residues. V shed 5 bases and J shed 4 bases, with 33 bases lying between them. This CDR3 is CASSMNRGPGTTRGVYNEQFF. In DNA form, the CDR3 reads TGTGCCAGCAGCATGAACAGGGGCCCGGGGACTACCCGGGGAGTTTACAATGAGCAGTTCTTC.

With respect to this clonotype: Being one base from a much bigger clone, this may be a read error. This is likely a read error, given that the CDR3 carries no conserved phenylalanine or tryptophan at its end. The V call is TRBV7-8, the J call TRBJ2-5; 9 nucleotides agree with TRBD1. The CDR3 length is 14 residues. Looked up from germline, CDR1 is SGHVS and CDR2 is FQNEAQ. Trimming at V came to 5 bases and at J to 5 bases, leaving 6 bases not matched to a gene. This chain's CDR3 is CASSPGTGWETQYL. CDR3 sequence (DNA): TGTGCCAGCAGCCCCGGGACAGGGTGGGAGACCCAGTACCTC.

A word on this clonotype: A much larger clone differs by one base, so this may be a read error. The genes are TRBV19 and TRBJ1-1; D uncertain. This CDR3 has 13 residues. Looked up from germline, CDR1 is LNHDA and CDR2 is SQIVND (reference sequence). Trimming took off 3 bases at V and 0 bases at J, with 5 bases between the two ends. The CDR3: CASSMAVNTEAFF. CDR3 sequence (DNA): TGTGCCAGTAGTATGGCGGTGAACACTGAAGCTTTCTTT.

The chain recombines TRBV9 with TRBJ1-2; D is unresolved. V lost 0 bases, J lost 2 bases, and 8 bases lay in between. The CDR3 has 14 amino acids. Germline V lookup: CDR1 SGDLS, CDR2 YYNGEE. The CDR3 DNA reads TGTGCCAGCAGCGTAGCGGAGGGAAACTATGGCTACACCTTC. Protein product: CASSVAEGNYGYTF.

The sample holds a few counts of this clonotype. The genes are TRBV12-3 or TRBV12-4 and TRBJ1-1; 8 bases are shared with TRBD1. This CDR3 is 14 amino acids long. V lost 5 bases and J lost 5; bases outside the gene matches: 7. CDR3 nucleotide sequence: TGTGCCAGCAGTGGGGCAGGGGGCGAAACTGAAGCTTTCTTT. This gives the protein CASSGAGGETEAFF.

The rearrangement links TRBV11-3 to TRBJ2-5; no definite D call. Trimming left V 0 bases short and J 2 bases short, with 10 bases between. This CDR3 spans 15 amino acids. Per the germline V gene, CDR1 is SGHNT and CDR2 is YENEEA. The chain's CDR3 is CASSLESGRQETQYF. CDR3 in DNA: TGTGCCAGCAGCTTAGAGTCAGGCCGTCAAGAGACCCAGTACTTC. Combining the CDR3 with reference TRBV11-3 and TRBJ2-5 gives the whole variable domain EAGVVQSPRYKIIEKKQPVAFWCNPISGHNTLYWYLQNLGQGPELLIRYENEEAVDDSQLPKDRFSAERLKGVDSTLKIQPAELGDSAVYLCASSLESGRQETQYFGPGTRLLVL.

This clonotype was seen at least ten times. V usage is TRBV12-3 or TRBV12-4 and J usage is TRBJ2-2, with D unclear. V lost 2 bases, J lost 6 bases, and 1 base lay in between. This CDR3 spans 11 amino acids. CDR3: CASSLPGELFF. The CDR3 DNA reads TGTGCCAGCAGTTTACCCGGGGAGCTGTTTTTT.

This clonotype occurred a few times. The chain uses TRBV5-1 and TRBJ1-2, with D possibly TRBD1 on 6 matching bases. With 4 bases removed from V and 4 bases from J, the gap between germline ends came to 17 bases. CDR1 is SGHRS and CDR2 is YFSETQ in the germline V gene. The CDR3 is made up of 15 amino acids. The CDR3 nucleotides read TGCGCCAGCAGCGACTTTGAGGACAGCCTCTATGGCTACACCTTC. Protein sequence: CASSDFEDSLYGYTF.

The chain joins TRBV7-9 to TRBJ2-2; D gene ambiguous. V shed 1 base and J shed 4 bases, with 7 bases lying between them. This CDR3 has 14 residues. Germline values: CDR1 SEHNR, CDR2 FQNEAQ (reference sequence). CDR3 sequence (DNA): TGTGCCAGCAGCTTAGACCCTATCACCGGGGAGCTGTTTTTT. Translated, it gives CASSLDPITGELFF.

A few counts support this clonotype. The chain is built from TRBV19 and TRBJ1-1; tentatively, D is TRBD1 (5 bases). CDR1 LNHDA and CDR2 SQIVND come from the germline V gene (reference sequence). Trimming cost V 2 bases and J 3 bases, with 7 bases left between them. The CDR3 has 13 amino acids. CDR3 region: CASSIFRDTEAFF. As DNA, the CDR3 is TGTGCCAGTAGTATATTCAGGGACACTGAAGCTTTCTTT.

This chain joins TRBV5-1 and TRBJ2-7, with TRBD1 identical over 10 bases. After removal of 0 bases from V and 3 bases from J, the junction contained 6 bases not matched to a gene. This CDR3 spans 16 amino acids. The V gene's germline CDR1 is SGHRS and CDR2 YFSETQ. For the CDR3, the DNA is TGCGCCAGCAGCTTGGGGCCAGGGACAGGGGACTACGAGCAGTACGTC. Amino acid sequence: CASSLGPGTGDYEQYV.

This clonotype has ten or more counts. The rearrangement uses TRBV7-8 and TRBJ2-7; 9 positions match TRBD1. The CDR3 sequence is 15 residues long. Germline V gene lookup returns CDR1 SGHVS and CDR2 FQNEAQ. V was clipped by 4 bases and J by 4 bases; unmatched bases: 8. The CDR3 loop is CASSSGTGPPYEQYV. CDR3 DNA: TGTGCCAGCAGCTCCGGGACAGGGCCCCCTTACGAGCAGTACGTC.

The chain carries TRBV27 and TRBJ1-5; D is unclear. Germline V CDR1 and CDR2: MNHEY, SMNVEV (reference sequence). This CDR3 has 15 amino acids. Between the trimmed V and J ends, which lost 6 bases and 3 bases, there was a span of 15 bases. The chain's CDR3 is CASSQLPAHNQPQHF. The DNA for the CDR3 is TGTGCCAGCAGCCAACTCCCGGCCCACAATCAGCCCCAGCATTTT.

The chain combines TRBV7-6 with TRBJ1-5; the D gene is possibly TRBD1 (6 bases). The CDR3 runs to 16 residues. Per germline, CDR1 SGHVS and CDR2 FNYEAQ. Trimming took 1 base from V and 11 from J, leaving 21 bases between them. The CDR3 spells CASSLGAYRDHGSQHF. CDR3 sequence (DNA): TGTGCCAGCAGCTTAGGCGCATACAGGGATCATGGGTCCCAGCATTTT.

This clonotype was picked up a small number of times. This chain links TRBV25-1 with TRBJ2-1; D ambiguous. V was cut by 6 bases and J by 6 bases, with 6 bases left in between. The CDR3 loop spans 11 amino acids. Germline assignment: CDR1 MGHDK and CDR2 SYGVNS. CDR3 in DNA: TGTGCCAGCAGCAAAGCCAATGAGCAGTTCTTC. It yields the protein CASSKANEQFF.

This chain connects TRBV6-6 to TRBJ2-7, with 13 bases aligning to TRBD2. Trimming at V came to 5 bases and at J to 7 bases, leaving 11 bases not matched to a gene. This CDR3 is built from 16 residues. Germline V gene sequence: CDR1 MNHNY, CDR2 SVGAGI (reference sequence). CDR3 bases: TGTGCCAGCAGTGCCAGACTAGCGGGGGGCAGCGGGGAGCAGTACGTC. Translating gives CASSARLAGGSGEQYV.

This clonotype turned up a few times. The chain carries TRBV6-6 and TRBJ2-1, with TRBD2 identical over 9 bases. This CDR3 region has 17 residues. Per the germline V gene, CDR1 is MNHNY and CDR2 is SVGAGI (reference sequence). The V segment lost 0 bases and the J segment 2 bases; nucleotides outside the gene matches: 5. In nucleotides, the CDR3 is TGTGCCAGCAGTTACTCTACCCTAGCGGGGACCTACAATGAGCAGTTCTTC. Encoded protein: CASSYSTLAGTYNEQFF.

This clonotype was seen a handful of times. V and J are TRBV9 and TRBJ1-2; no definite D call. V was clipped by 4 bases and J by 7 bases, with 11 bases between them. The CDR3 spans 12 residues. Germline V lookup: CDR1 SGDLS, CDR2 YYNGEE. The CDR3 here is CASSIKGGGYTF. The CDR3 DNA sequence: TGTGCCAGCAGCATCAAGGGAGGTGGCTACACCTTC.

This clonotype has just a few counts. The chain joins TRBV28 to TRBJ2-2; 9 bases fit TRBD2. The junction had 5 bases not matched to a gene; V was cut back by 5 bases and J by 7 bases. The V gene's germline CDR1 is MDHEN and CDR2 SYDVKM. The CDR3 is made up of 14 amino acids. The CDR3 sequence: CASSPQTSGGELFF. The CDR3 DNA follows: TGTGCCAGCAGTCCCCAGACTAGCGGCGGGGAGCTGTTTTTT.

This clonotype was picked up a small number of times. This chain joins TRBV25-1 and TRBJ2-2, with a weak D call TRBD1 (5 bases). This CDR3 region has 13 residues. Trimming pared 6 bases from V and 7 bases from J, leaving 12 bases between. Germline CDR1 reads MGHDK; CDR2 reads SYGVNS. Written as DNA, the CDR3 is TGTGCCAGCAGGCCCAGGGTGGACGGGGAGCTGTTTTTT. This codes for CASRPRVDGELFF.

The V gene is TRBV4-1, the J gene TRBJ2-7; D is perhaps TRBD2 (6 bases). V lost 1 base and J 0 bases, leaving 10 bases between the germline ends. This CDR3 is 15 amino acids long. Germline V gives CDR1 MGHRA, CDR2 YSYEKL. This CDR3 is CASSQAGVSSYEQYF. The CDR3 region has the DNA TGCGCCAGCAGCCAAGCGGGGGTTAGCTCCTACGAGCAGTACTTC.

The sample holds a few counts of this clonotype. V and J are TRBV2 and TRBJ2-1, with D perhaps TRBD2 (5 bases). The CDR3 length is 16 residues. V lost 0 bases, J lost 5 bases, and 14 bases lay in between. The germline V gene encodes CDR1 SNHLY and CDR2 FYNNEI. CDR3 region: CASSEAQAASNNEQFF. The CDR3 DNA is TGTGCCAGCAGTGAAGCTCAAGCGGCGTCCAACAATGAGCAGTTCTTC.

This clonotype was recorded a few times. The V gene is TRBV12-3 or TRBV12-4, the J gene TRBJ2-7; D is ambiguous. The CDR3 is 12 amino acids. Trimming pared 6 bases from V and 6 bases from J, leaving 12 bases between. DNA of the CDR3: TGTGCCAGCAGCCCTAAGGTGAGCGAGCAGTACGTC. Protein product: CASSPKVSEQYV.

The chain couples TRBV12-3 or TRBV12-4 to TRBJ1-6, with D hard to call. The CDR3 runs 15 residues. With 6 bases removed from V and 11 bases from J, the gap between germline ends came to 20 bases. CDR3 bases: TGTGCCAGCAGCCCCCAAGGAGGGAGCTTAGCACCCCTCCACTTT. It specifies CASSPQGGSLAPLHF.

V usage is TRBV6-6 and J usage is TRBJ2-2; 12 bases agree with TRBD2. CDR3 length equals 20 residues. The V and J ends lost 6 bases and 0 bases, in that order; junction bases with no gene match: 14. The germline gives CDR1 MNHNY, CDR2 SVGAGI (reference sequence). This CDR3 is CASRTPLTSGGPANTGELFF. Here the CDR3 DNA reads TGTGCCAGCAGAACCCCCCTGACTAGCGGGGGCCCCGCGAACACCGGGGAGCTGTTTTTT.

The chain uses TRBV6-1 and TRBJ1-1; D call uncertain. Per the germline V gene, CDR1 is MNHNS and CDR2 is SASEGT. V shed 7 bases and J shed 0 bases, with 15 bases lying between them. The CDR3 totals 15 residues. The CDR3 DNA follows: TGTGCCAGCATCGAAAACAGCGGAATGAACACTGAAGCTTTCTTT. As protein: CASIENSGMNTEAFF.